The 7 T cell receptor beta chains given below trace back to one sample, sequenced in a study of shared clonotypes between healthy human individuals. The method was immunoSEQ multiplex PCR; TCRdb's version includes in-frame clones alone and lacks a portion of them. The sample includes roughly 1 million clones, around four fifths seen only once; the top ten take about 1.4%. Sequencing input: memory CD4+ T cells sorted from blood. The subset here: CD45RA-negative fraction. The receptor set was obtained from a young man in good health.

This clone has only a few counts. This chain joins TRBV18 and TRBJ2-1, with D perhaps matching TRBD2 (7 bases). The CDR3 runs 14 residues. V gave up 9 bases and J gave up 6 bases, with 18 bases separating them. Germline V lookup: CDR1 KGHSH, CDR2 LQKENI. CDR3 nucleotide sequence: TGTGCCAGTTCAACAACGGGGGGCGGCAATGAGCAGTTCTTC. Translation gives CASSTTGGGNEQFF.

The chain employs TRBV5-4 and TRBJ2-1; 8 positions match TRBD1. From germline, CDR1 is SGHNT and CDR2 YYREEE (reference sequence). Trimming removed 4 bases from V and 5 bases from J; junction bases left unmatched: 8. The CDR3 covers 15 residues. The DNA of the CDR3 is TGTGCCAGCAGCGCCGGACAGGGAACACACAATGAGCAGTTCTTC. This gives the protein CASSAGQGTHNEQFF.

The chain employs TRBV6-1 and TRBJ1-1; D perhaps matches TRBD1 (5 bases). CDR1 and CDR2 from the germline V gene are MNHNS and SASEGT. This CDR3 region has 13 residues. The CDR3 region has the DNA TGTGGAGGCAGGGAAGGGGTGAACACTGAAGCTTTCTTT. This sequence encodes CGGREGVNTEAFF.

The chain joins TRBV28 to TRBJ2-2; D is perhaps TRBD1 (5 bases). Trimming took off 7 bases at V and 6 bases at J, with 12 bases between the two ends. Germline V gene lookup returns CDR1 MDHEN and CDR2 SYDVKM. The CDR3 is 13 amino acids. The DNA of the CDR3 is TGTGCCAGCAAGGCCCCCAGGGCCGGGGAGCTGTTTTTT. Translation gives CASKAPRAGELFF.

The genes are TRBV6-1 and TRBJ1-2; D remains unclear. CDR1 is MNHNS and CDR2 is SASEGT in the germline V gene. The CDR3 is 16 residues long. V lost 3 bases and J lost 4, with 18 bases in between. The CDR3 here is CASSEGPGQAGYGYTF. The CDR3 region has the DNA TGTGCCAGCAGTGAGGGTCCCGGCCAGGCTGGCTATGGCTACACCTTC.

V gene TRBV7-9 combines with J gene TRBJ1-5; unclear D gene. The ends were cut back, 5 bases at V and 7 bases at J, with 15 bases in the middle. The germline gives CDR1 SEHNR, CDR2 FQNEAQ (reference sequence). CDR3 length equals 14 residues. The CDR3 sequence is CASSPIRPGQPQHF. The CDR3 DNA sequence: TGTGCCAGCAGCCCAATCCGACCGGGACAGCCCCAGCATTTT. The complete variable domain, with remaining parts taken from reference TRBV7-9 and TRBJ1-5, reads DTGVSQNPRHKITKRGQNVTFRCDPISEHNRLYWYRQTLGQGPEFLTYFQNEAQLEKSRLLSDRFSAERPKGSFSTLEIQRTEQGDSAMYLCASSPIRPGQPQHFGDGTRLSIL.

As DNA, the CDR3 is TGTGCCAGCAGCGAGTATGGGGTTAGCTATGGCTACACCTTC. It specifies CASSEYGVSYGYTF. This chain connects TRBV11-2 to TRBJ1-2; D not resolved. CDR3 size: 14 residues. The ends were cut back, 5 bases at V and 4 bases at J, with 14 bases in the middle. Germline assignment: CDR1 SGHAT and CDR2 FQNNGV. Full variable domain (missing parts from reference TRBV11-2 and TRBJ1-2): EAGVAQSPRYKIIEKRQSVAFWCNPISGHATLYWYQQILGQGPKLLIQFQNNGVVDDSQLPKDRFSAERLKGVDSTLKIQPAKLEDSAVYLCASSEYGVSYGYTFGSGTRLTVV.